This T cell receptor (beta chain) was captured by sequencing in a study of long-term antiretroviral therapy in people with HIV. As regards this clone: Its matching antigen is unknown.

Whole-study results and caveats: ART preceded a rise in diversity that nonetheless stayed lower than in transplant donor controls.

The assay, immunoSEQ v3.0, was run at survey level. The assay was immunoSEQ multiplex PCR, and TCRdb's table has in-frame clones only and misses some. The repertoire holds roughly 42,000 clones, with about nine tenths as singletons. The CDR3 covers 15 residues. The J segment lost 1 base and the V segment lost 4 bases, leaving 2 bases of the junction unmatched. Germline CDR1 LGHNA, CDR2 YSLEER. The clonotype originates from a woman aged 50 to 65 with HIV. V usage is TRBV4-3 and J usage is TRBJ2-4; 9 bases map to TRBD2. Sample: unsorted PBMCs, taken 1.2 years after starting antiretroviral therapy. The CDR3 DNA reads TGCGCCAGCAGCCCGGCGGGAGGGGCCAAAAACATTCAGTACTTC. This translates into CASSPAGGAKNIQYF.